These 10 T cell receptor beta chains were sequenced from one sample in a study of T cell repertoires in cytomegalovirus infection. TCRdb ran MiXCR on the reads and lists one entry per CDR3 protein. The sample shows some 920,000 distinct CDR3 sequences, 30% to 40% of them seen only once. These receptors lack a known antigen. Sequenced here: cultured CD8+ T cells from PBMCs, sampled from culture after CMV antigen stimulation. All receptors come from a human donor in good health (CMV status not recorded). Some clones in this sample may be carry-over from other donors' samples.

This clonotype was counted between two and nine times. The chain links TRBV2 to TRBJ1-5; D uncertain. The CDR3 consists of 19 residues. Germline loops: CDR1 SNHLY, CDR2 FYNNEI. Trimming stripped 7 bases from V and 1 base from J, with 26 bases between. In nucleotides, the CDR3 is TGTGCCAGCACCACCACGGAAGCTCTTGGAAAAACCAGCAATCAGCCCCAGCATTTT. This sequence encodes CASTTTEALGKTSNQPQHF.

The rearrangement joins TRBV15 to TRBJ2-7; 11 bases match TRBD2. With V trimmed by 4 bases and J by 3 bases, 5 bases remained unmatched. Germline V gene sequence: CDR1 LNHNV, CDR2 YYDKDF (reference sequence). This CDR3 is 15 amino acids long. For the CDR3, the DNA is TGTGCCACCAGCAACCTACTAGCGGGGGACTACGAGCAGTACTTC. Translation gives CATSNLLAGDYEQYF.

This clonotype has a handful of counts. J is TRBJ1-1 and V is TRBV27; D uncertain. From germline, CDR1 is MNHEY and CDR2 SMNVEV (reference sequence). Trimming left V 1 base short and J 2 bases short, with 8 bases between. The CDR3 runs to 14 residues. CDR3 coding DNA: TGTGCCAGCAGTTTATACTCCTCAAACACTGAAGCTTTCTTT. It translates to CASSLYSSNTEAFF.

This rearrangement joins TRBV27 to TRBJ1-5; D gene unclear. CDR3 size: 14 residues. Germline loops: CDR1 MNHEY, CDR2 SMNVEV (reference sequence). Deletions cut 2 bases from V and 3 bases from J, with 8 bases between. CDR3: CASSLGATNQPQHF. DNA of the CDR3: TGTGCCAGCAGTTTAGGAGCTACCAATCAGCCCCAGCATTTT.

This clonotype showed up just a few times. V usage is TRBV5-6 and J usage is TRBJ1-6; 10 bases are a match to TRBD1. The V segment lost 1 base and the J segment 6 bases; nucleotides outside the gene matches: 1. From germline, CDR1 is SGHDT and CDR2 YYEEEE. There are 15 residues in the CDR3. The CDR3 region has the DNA TGTGCCAGCAGCTTGTGGGACAGGGGTAATTCACCCCTCCACTTT. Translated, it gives CASSLWDRGNSPLHF.

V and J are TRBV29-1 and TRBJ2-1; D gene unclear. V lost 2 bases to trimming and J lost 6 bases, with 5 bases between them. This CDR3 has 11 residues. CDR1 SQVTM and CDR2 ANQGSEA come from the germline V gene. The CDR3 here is CSVEFRNEQFF. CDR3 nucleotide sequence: TGCAGCGTTGAATTCCGCAATGAGCAGTTCTTC.

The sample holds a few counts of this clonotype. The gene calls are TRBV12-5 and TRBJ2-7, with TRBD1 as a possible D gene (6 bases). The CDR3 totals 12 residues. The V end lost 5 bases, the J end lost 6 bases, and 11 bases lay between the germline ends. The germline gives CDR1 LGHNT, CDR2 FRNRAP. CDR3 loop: CASGLTGPEQYF. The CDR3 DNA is TGTGCTAGTGGTCTCACAGGGCCCGAGCAGTACTTC. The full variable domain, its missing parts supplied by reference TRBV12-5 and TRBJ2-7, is DARVTQTPRHKVTEMGQEVTMRCQPILGHNTVFWYRQTMMQGLELLAYFRNRAPLDDSGMPKDRFSAEMPDATLATLKIQPSEPRDSAVYFCASGLTGPEQYFGPGTRLTVT.

CDR3 sequence (DNA): TGTGCCAGCAGCGGACGACAGGGTTCGAATGAAAAACTGTTTTTT. Translated: CASSGRQGSNEKLFF. The chain combines TRBV5-4 with TRBJ1-4, with TRBD1 matching over 7 bases. Germline V gene lookup returns CDR1 SGHNT and CDR2 YYREEE (reference sequence). The CDR3 has 15 amino acids. V lost 4 bases to trimming and J lost 5 bases; unmatched junction nucleotides: 8.

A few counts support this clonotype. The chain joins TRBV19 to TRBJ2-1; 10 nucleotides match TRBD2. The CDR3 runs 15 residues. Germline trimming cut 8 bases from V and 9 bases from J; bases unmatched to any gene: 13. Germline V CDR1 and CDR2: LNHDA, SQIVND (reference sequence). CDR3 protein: CASGPSGGPSLEQFF. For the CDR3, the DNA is TGTGCCAGTGGCCCTAGCGGGGGACCCTCCCTTGAGCAGTTCTTC.

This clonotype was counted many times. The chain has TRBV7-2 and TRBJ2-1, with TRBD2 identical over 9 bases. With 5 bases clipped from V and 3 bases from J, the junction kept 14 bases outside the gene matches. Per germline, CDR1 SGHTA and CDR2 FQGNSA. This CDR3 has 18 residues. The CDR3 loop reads CASSLSHNPAGGYNEQFF. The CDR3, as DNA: TGTGCCAGCAGCCTATCCCATAACCCAGCGGGGGGCTACAATGAGCAGTTCTTC. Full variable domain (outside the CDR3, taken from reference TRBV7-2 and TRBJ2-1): GAGVSQSPSNKVTEKGKDVELRCDPISGHTALYWYRQSLGQGLEFLIYFQGNSAPDKSGLPSDRFSAERTGGSVSTLTIQRTQQEDSAVYLCASSLSHNPAGGYNEQFFGPGTRLTVL.